These T cell receptor beta chains were read from a single sample in a study of blood T cell repertoires in COVID-19. Using immunoSEQ multiplex PCR, the repertoire was profiled, and TCRdb retains in-frame clones only, with some absent. This table has approximately 290,000 clones, 80% to 90% appearing once. The sequencing input was PBMCs or T cells enriched from blood (not recorded which). Receptors were obtained from a woman between 25 and 40 years old who had recovered from COVID-19. CDR3s include the opening cysteine and the closing phenylalanine or tryptophan. Each record gives: clone size, V gene, J gene, D gene, CDR3 protein, CDR3 DNA. D genes are given only for firm matches. Size values are once, few and many counts, or a class for expanded clones, and some rows have none.

abundance: -; v_gene: TRBV19; j_gene: TRBJ1-3; d_gene: TRBD1; CDR3aa: CASSPLTGAAVKNTIYF; CDR3nt: TGTGCCAGTAGTCCGTTAACAGGGGCGGCAGTGAAAAACACCATATATTTT
abundance: -; v_gene: TRBV6-4; j_gene: TRBJ1-1; d_gene: -; CDR3aa: CASSEQGQGEAFF; CDR3nt: TGTGCCAGCAGTGAACAGGGCCAAGGTGAAGCTTTCTTT
abundance: -; v_gene: TRBV12-3/TRBV12-4; j_gene: TRBJ2-3; d_gene: -; CDR3aa: CASSLSDTQYF; CDR3nt: TGTGCCAGCAGTTTGTCTGATACGCAGTATTTT
abundance: -; v_gene: TRBV19; j_gene: TRBJ2-5; d_gene: TRBD2; CDR3aa: CASRQDLAGGWETQYF; CDR3nt: TGTGCCAGTAGGCAAGATCTAGCGGGAGGATGGGAGACCCAGTACTTC
abundance: -; v_gene: TRBV3-1/TRBV3-2; j_gene: TRBJ2-2; d_gene: TRBD2; CDR3aa: CASSQDTQRTSGSRTGELFF; CDR3nt: TGTGCCAGCAGCCAAGACACACAGCGGACTAGCGGGAGTCGGACCGGGGAGCTGTTTTTT
abundance: -; v_gene: TRBV7-9; j_gene: TRBJ2-1; d_gene: TRBD2; CDR3aa: CASTQGGTSMLDEQFF; CDR3nt: TGTGCCAGCACCCAAGGGGGGACTAGTATGTTGGATGAGCAGTTCTTC
abundance: few; v_gene: TRBV7-9; j_gene: TRBJ2-7; d_gene: -; CDR3aa: CASSPTGYEQYF; CDR3nt: TGTGCCAGCAGCCCGACAGGCTACGAGCAGTACTTC
abundance: -; v_gene: TRBV2; j_gene: TRBJ2-2; d_gene: TRBD1; CDR3aa: CASSVTGGGTGELFF; CDR3nt: TGTGCCAGCAGCGTTACAGGGGGAGGTACCGGGGAGCTGTTTTTT
abundance: -; v_gene: TRBV5-1; j_gene: TRBJ2-2; d_gene: -; CDR3aa: CASSTLDSSGELFF; CDR3nt: TGCGCCAGCAGCACCTTAGACTCCTCCGGGGAGCTGTTTTTT
abundance: -; v_gene: TRBV4-2; j_gene: TRBJ1-2; d_gene: TRBD1; CDR3aa: CASSQDTGGTGYTF; CDR3nt: TGTGCCAGCAGCCAAGACACAGGGGGGACTGGCTACACCTTC
abundance: -; v_gene: TRBV7-2; j_gene: TRBJ2-3; d_gene: -; CDR3aa: CASSLERKLAHTQYF; CDR3nt: TGTGCCAGCAGCTTAGAACGAAAACTAGCCCATACGCAGTATTTT
abundance: -; v_gene: TRBV28; j_gene: TRBJ2-7; d_gene: TRBD1; CDR3aa: CASSLPPGQGSYEQYF; CDR3nt: TGTGCCAGCAGTTTACCCCCGGGACAGGGGTCCTACGAGCAGTACTTC
abundance: -; v_gene: TRBV30; j_gene: TRBJ2-1; d_gene: -; CDR3aa: CAWSVSGYNEQFF; CDR3nt: TGTGCCTGGAGTGTGTCGGGATACAATGAGCAGTTCTTC
abundance: many; v_gene: TRBV28; j_gene: TRBJ2-2; d_gene: TRBD1; CDR3aa: CASGPTGGYTGELFF; CDR3nt: TGTGCCAGCGGCCCTACAGGGGGGTACACCGGGGAGCTGTTTTTT
abundance: once; v_gene: TRBV27; j_gene: TRBJ1-1; d_gene: TRBD1; CDR3aa: CASSPGTGLNTEAFF; CDR3nt: TGTGCCAGCAGTCCCGGGACAGGGCTGAACACTGAAGCTTTCTTT
abundance: once; v_gene: TRBV7-2; j_gene: TRBJ1-5; d_gene: -; CDR3aa: CASGAHQPQHF; CDR3nt: TGTGCCAGCGGGGCGCACCAGCCCCAGCATTTT
abundance: -; v_gene: TRBV7-9; j_gene: TRBJ1-1; d_gene: -; CDR3aa: CASSLVNSPNTEAFF; CDR3nt: TGTGCCAGCAGCTTAGTTAACAGCCCGAACACTGAAGCTTTCTTT
abundance: -; v_gene: TRBV14; j_gene: TRBJ2-7; d_gene: TRBD1; CDR3aa: CASSQREGQGDYEQYF; CDR3nt: TGTGCCAGCAGCCAAAGGGAGGGACAGGGTGACTACGAGCAGTACTTC